This T cell receptor (beta chain) emerged from a study of T cell changes during pregnancy in multiple sclerosis. CDR1 and CDR2 from the germline V gene are SGHVS and FNYEAQ. The CDR3 runs to 15 residues. V shed 3 bases and J shed 6 bases, with 15 bases lying between them. Repertoires were generated with immunoSEQ multiplex PCR, while TCRdb's copy carries only in-frame clones and drops some. The sample has roughly 79,000 clones; 90% to 95% are singletons. This receptor was taken from a female donor in good health, enrolled as a control in a pregnancy study. The chain carries TRBV7-6 and TRBJ2-1; possible D gene TRBD2, 6 bases. The specimen was peripheral blood, collected in the second trimester of pregnancy. CDR3 sequence reads: CASSFRLGASNEQFF. The DNA for the CDR3 is TGTGCCAGCAGCTTTCGACTAGGGGCCTCCAATGAGCAGTTCTTC.